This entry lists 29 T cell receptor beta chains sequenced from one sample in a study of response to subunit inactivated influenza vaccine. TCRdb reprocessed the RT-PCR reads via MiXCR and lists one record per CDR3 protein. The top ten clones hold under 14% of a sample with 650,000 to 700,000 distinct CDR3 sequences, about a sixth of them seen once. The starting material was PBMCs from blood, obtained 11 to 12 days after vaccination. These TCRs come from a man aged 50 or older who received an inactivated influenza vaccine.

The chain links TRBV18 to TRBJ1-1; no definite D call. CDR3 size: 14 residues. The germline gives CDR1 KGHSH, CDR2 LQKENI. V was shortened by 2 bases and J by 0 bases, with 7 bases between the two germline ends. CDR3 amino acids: CASSPGGLNTEAFF. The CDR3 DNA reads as TGTGCCAGCTCACCAGGCGGACTGAACACTGAAGCTTTCTTT.

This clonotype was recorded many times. The CDR3 is CSAREPGGGGRRETQYF. DNA of the CDR3: TGCAGTGCTAGAGAGCCTGGGGGTGGCGGGAGAAGGGAGACCCAGTACTTC. The V gene is TRBV20-1, the J gene TRBJ2-5, with 7 bases lining up with TRBD2. The germline V gene encodes CDR1 DFQATT and CDR2 SNEGSKA (reference sequence). V dropped 0 bases and J dropped 5; count of bases not matched to a gene: 15. The CDR3 contains 17 residues.

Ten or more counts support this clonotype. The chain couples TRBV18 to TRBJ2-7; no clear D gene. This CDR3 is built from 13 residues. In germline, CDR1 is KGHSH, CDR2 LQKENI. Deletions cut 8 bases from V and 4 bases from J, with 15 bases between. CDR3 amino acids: CASSPPDSYEQYF. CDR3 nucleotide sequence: TGTGCCAGCAGCCCCCCTGACTCTTACGAGCAGTACTTC. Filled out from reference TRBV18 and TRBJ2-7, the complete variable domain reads NAGVMQNPRHLVRRRGQEARLRCSPMKGHSHVYWYRQLPEEGLKFMVYLQKENIIDESGMPKERFSAEFPKEGPSILRIQQVVRGDSAAYFCASSPPDSYEQYFGPGTRLTVT.

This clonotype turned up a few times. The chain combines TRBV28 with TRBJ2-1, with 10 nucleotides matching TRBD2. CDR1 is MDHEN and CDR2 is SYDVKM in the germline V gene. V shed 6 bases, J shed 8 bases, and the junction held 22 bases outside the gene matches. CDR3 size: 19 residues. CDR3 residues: CASSPLLGALAGAVHEQFF. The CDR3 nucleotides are TGTGCCAGCAGCCCACTTCTCGGGGCTCTAGCGGGGGCGGTCCATGAGCAGTTCTTC.

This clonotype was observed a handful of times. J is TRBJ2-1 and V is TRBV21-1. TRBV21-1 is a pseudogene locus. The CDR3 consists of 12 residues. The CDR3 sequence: CASSKCWYEQFF. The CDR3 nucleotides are TGTGCCAGCAGCAAATGCTGGTATGAGCAGTTCTTC.

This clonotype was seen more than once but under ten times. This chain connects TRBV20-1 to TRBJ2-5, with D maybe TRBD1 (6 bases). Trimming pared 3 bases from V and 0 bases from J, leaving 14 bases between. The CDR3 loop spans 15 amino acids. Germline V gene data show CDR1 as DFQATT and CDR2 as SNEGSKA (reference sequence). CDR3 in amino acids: CSASGSTGDQETQYF. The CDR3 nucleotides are TGCAGTGCTAGCGGTTCGACAGGCGACCAAGAGACCCAGTACTTC.

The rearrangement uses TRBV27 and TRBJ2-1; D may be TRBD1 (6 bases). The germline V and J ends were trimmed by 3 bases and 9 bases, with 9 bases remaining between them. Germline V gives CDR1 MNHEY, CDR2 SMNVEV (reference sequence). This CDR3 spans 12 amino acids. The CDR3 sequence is CASSFTRGEQFF. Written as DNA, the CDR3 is TGTGCCAGCAGTTTCACCAGGGGTGAGCAGTTCTTC.

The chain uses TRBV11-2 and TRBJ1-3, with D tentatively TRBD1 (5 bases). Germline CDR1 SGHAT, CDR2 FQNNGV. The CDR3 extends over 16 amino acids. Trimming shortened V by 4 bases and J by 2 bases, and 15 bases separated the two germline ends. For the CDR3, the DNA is TGTGCCAGCAGCTCCCTTCCAGGGATCACTGGAAACACCATATATTTT. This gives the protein CASSSLPGITGNTIYF.

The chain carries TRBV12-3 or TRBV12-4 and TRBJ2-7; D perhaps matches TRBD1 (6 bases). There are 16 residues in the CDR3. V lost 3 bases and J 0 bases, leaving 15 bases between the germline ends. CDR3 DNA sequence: TGTGCCAGCAGTTTTGGGTTGGGGACATACTCCTACGAGCAGTACTTC. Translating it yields CASSFGLGTYSYEQYF.

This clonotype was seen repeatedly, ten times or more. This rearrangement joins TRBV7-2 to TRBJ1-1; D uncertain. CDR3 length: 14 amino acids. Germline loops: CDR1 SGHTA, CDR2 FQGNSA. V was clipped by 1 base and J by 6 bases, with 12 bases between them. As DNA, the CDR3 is TGTGCCAGCAGCTTAGTAGTTTCCTGGGCTGAAGCTTTCTTT. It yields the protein CASSLVVSWAEAFF.

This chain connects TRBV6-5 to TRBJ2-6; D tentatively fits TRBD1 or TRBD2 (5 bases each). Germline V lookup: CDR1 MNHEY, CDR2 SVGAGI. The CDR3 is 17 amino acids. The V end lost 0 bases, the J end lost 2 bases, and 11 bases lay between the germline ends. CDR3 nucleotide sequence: TGTGCCAGCAGTTACTCCGGGACGGTAGCTGGGGCCAACGTCCTGACTTTC. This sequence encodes CASSYSGTVAGANVLTF.

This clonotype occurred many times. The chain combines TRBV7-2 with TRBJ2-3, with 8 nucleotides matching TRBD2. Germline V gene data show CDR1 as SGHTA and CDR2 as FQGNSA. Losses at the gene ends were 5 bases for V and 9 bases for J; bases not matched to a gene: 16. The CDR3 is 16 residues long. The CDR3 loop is CASSAPLLYSGTTQYF. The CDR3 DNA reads TGTGCCAGCAGCGCGCCCCTTCTTTATAGCGGGACGACGCAGTATTTT.

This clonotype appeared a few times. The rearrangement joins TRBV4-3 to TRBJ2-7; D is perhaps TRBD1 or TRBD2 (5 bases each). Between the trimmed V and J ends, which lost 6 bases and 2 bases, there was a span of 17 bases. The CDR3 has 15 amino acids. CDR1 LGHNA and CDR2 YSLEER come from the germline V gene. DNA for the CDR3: TGCGCCAGCAGTCGTACTATCGGGACCACCTACGAGCAGTACTTC. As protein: CASSRTIGTTYEQYF.

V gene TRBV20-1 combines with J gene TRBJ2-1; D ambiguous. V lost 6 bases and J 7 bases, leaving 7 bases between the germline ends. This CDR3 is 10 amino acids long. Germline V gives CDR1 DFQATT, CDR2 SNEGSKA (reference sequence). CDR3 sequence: CSAIGNEQFF. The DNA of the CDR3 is TGCAGTGCCATTGGGAATGAGCAGTTCTTC.

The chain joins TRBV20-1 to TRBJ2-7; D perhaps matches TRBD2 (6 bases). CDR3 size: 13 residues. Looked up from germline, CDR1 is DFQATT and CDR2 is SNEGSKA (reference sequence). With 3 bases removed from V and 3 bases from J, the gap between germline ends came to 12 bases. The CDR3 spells CSASGLKRYEQYF. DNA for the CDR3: TGCAGTGCTAGTGGACTAAAACGCTACGAGCAGTACTTC.

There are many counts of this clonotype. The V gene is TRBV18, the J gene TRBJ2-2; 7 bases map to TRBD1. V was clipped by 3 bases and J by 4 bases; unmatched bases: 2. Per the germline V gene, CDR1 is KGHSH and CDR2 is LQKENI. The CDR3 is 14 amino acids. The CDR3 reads CASSPSGGTGELFF. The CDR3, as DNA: TGTGCCAGCTCACCTTCAGGGGGCACCGGGGAGCTGTTTTTT.

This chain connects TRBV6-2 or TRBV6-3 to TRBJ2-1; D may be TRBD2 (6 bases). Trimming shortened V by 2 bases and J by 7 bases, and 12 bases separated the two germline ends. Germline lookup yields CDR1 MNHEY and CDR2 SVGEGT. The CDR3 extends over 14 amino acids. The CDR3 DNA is TGTGCCAGCAGTTACGGAGGGAGAGAAAATGAGCAGTTCTTC. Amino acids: CASSYGGRENEQFF.

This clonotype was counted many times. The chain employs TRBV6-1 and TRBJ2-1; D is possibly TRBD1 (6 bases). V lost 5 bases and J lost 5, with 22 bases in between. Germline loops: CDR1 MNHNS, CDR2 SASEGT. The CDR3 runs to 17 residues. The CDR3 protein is CASSRISRGQRNNEQFF. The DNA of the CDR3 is TGTGCCAGCAGTAGAATAAGTAGAGGACAGAGGAACAATGAGCAGTTCTTC.

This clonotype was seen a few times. CDR3 nucleotides: TGCGCCAGCAGCCCCGGACAGGGGGCGGTCAATGAGCAGTTCTTC. Its protein product is CASSPGQGAVNEQFF. The V and J genes are TRBV5-1 and TRBJ2-1; 11 bases are a match to TRBD1. Germline CDR1 SGHRS, CDR2 YFSETQ. The CDR3 is 15 residues long. V lost 4 bases, J lost 6 bases, and 6 bases stayed unmatched. Using reference TRBV5-1 and TRBJ2-1 for the parts outside the CDR3, the full variable domain is KAGVTQTPRYLIKTRGQQVTLSCSPISGHRSVSWYQQTPGQGLQFLFEYFSETQRNKGNFPGRFSGRQFSNSRSEMNVSTLELGDSALYLCASSPGQGAVNEQFFGPGTRLTVL.

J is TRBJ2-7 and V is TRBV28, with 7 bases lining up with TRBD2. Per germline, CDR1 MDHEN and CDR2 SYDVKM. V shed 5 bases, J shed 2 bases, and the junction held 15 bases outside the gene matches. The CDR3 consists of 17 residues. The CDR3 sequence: CASSPSPWREKPYEQYF. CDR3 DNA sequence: TGTGCCAGCAGTCCTTCTCCGTGGCGGGAGAAACCCTACGAGCAGTACTTC.

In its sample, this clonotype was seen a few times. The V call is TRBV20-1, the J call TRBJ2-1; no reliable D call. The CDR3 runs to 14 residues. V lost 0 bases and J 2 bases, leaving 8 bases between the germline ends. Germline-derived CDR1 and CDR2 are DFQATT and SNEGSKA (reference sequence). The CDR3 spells CSARELVAYNEQFF. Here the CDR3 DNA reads TGCAGTGCTAGAGAGCTAGTTGCCTACAATGAGCAGTTCTTC.

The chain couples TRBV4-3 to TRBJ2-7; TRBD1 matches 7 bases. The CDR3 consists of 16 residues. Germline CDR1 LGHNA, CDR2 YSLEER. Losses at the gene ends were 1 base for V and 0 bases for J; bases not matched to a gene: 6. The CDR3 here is CASSQAFGTVSYEQYF. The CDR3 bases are TGCGCCAGCAGCCAAGCCTTTGGGACAGTCTCCTACGAGCAGTACTTC.

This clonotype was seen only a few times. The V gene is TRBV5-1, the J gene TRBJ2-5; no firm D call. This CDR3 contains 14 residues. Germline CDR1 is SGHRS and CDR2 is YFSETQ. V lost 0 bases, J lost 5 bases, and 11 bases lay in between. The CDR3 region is CASSLAWTRETQYF. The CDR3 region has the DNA TGCGCCAGCAGCTTGGCCTGGACCCGGGAGACCCAGTACTTC.

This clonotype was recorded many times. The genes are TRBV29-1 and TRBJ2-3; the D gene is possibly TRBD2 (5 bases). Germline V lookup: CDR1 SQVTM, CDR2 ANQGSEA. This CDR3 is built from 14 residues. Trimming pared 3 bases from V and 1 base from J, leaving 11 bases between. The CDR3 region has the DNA TGCAGCGTTGAGCTGGGAGTTCGCACAGATACGCAGTATTTT. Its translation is CSVELGVRTDTQYF.

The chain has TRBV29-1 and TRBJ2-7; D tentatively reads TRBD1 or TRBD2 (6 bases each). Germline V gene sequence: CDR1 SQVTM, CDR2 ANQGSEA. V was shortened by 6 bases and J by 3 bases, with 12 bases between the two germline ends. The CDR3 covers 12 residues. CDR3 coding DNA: TGCAGCGTGAGCGGAGGGGGCTACGAGCAGTACTTC. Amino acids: CSVSGGGYEQYF.

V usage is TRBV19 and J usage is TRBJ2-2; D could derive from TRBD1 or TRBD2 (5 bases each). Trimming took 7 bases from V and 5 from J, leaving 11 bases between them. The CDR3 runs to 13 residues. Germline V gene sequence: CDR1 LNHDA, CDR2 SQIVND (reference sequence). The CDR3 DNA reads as TGTGCCAGTACCAGGGAGTTGACCGGGGAGCTGTTTTTT. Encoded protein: CASTRELTGELFF.

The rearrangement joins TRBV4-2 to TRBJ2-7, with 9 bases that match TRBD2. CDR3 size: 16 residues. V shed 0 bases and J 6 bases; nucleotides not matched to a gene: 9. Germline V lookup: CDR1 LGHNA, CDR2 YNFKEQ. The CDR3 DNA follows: TGTGCCAGCAGCCAAGATGGGCTAGCGGGAACCGGCGAGCAGTACTTC. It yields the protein CASSQDGLAGTGEQYF.

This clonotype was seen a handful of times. CDR3 residues: CASSFWRGGTDTQYF. In nucleotides, the CDR3 is TGTGCCAGCAGCTTTTGGCGGGGGGGCACAGATACGCAGTATTTT. J is TRBJ2-3 and V is TRBV7-2; 8 nucleotides agree with TRBD2. CDR3 length equals 15 residues. The ends lost 3 bases at V and 1 base at J; junction bases unmatched: 3. Germline CDR1 and CDR2: SGHTA and FQGNSA. Full variable domain (outside the CDR3, taken from reference TRBV7-2 and TRBJ2-3): GAGVSQSPSNKVTEKGKDVELRCDPISGHTALYWYRQSLGQGLEFLIYFQGNSAPDKSGLPSDRFSAERTGGSVSTLTIQRTQQEDSAVYLCASSFWRGGTDTQYFGPGTRLTVL.

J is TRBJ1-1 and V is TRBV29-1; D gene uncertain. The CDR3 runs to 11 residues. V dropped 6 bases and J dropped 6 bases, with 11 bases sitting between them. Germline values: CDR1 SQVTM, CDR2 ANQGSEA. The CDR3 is CSVTRMAEAFF. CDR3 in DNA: TGCAGCGTCACCAGGATGGCTGAAGCTTTCTTT.